This note documents a single T cell receptor beta chain sequence. Its target is unknown. This record comes from a study of T cell responses to AZD1222 COVID-19 vaccine. Study-wide results and limits: The span of vaccine-associated CD4 TCRs extended across spike, with dominance at 160-218 and 743-854.

The table came from immunoSEQ multiplex PCR; TCRdb's copy has only in-frame clones and leaves some out. The table has approximately 130,000 clones, 90% to 95% seen once; the top ten hold approximately 1.6%. CDR3 length equals 17 residues. Sequences were derived from peripheral blood, sampled on day 0 of AZD1222 vaccination. This chain uses TRBV21-1 with TRBJ2-7. TRBV21-1 is described as a pseudogene. The clonotype comes from an adult in good health. CDR3 DNA: TGTGCCAGCAGCATGGGTCCCGTTCCCCCAAACCGCTACGAGCAGTACTTC. Its translation is CASSMGPVPPNRYEQYF.